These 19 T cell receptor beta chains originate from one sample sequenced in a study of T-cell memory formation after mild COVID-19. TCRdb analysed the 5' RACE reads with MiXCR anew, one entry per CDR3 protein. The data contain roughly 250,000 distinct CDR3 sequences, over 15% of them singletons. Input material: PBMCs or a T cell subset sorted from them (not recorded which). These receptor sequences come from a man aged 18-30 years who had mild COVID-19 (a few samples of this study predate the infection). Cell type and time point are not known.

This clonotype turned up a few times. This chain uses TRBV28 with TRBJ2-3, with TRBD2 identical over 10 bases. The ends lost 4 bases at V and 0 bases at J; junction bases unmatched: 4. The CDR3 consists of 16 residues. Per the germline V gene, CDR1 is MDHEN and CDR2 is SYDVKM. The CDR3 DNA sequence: TGTGCCAGCAGTTCTAGCGGGGGTTCTAGCACAGATACGCAGTATTTT. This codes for CASSSSGGSSTDTQYF. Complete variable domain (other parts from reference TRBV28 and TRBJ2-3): DVKVTQSSRYLVKRTGEKVFLECVQDMDHENMFWYRQDPGLGLRLIYFSYDVKMKEKGDIPEGYSVSREKKERFSLILESASTNQTSMYLCASSSSGGSSTDTQYFGPGTRLTVL.

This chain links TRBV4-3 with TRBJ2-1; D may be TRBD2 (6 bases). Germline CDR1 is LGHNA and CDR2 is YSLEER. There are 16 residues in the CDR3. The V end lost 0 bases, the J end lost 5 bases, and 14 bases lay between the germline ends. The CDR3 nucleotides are TGCGCCAGCAGCCAAGAGCGGGGTACGCGGGACAATGAGCAGTTCTTC. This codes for CASSQERGTRDNEQFF.

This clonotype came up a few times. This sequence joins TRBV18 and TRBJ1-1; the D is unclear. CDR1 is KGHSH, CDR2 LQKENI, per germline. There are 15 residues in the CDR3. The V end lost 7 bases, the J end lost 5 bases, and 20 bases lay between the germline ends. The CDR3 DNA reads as TGTGCCAGCTTCCCCCCGAGCAGCAGAAAAACTGAAGCTTTCTTT. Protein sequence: CASFPPSSRKTEAFF.

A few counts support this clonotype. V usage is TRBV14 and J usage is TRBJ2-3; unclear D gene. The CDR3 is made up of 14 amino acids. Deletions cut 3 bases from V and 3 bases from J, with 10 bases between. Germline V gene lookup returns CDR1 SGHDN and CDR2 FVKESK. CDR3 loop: CASSQLVETDTQYF. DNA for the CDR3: TGTGCCAGCAGCCAGCTGGTAGAAACAGATACGCAGTATTTT. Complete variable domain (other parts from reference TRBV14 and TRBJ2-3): EAGVTQFPSHSVIEKGQTVTLRCDPISGHDNLYWYRRVMGKEIKFLLHFVKESKQDESGMPNNRFLAERTGGTYSTLKVQPAELEDSGVYFCASSQLVETDTQYFGPGTRLTVL.

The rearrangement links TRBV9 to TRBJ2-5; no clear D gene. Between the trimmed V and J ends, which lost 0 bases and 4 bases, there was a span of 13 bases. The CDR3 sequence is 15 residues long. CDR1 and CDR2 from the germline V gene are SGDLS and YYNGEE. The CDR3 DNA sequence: TGTGCCAGCAGCGTAGCTCCGGTCTTAAGAGAGACCCAGTACTTC. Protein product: CASSVAPVLRETQYF.

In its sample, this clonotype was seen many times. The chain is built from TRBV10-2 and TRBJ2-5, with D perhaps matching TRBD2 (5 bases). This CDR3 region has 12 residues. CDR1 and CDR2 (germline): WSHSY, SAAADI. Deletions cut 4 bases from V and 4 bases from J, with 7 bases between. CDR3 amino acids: CASSAGGETQYF. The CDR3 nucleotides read TGCGCCAGCAGTGCCGGAGGAGAGACCCAGTACTTC.

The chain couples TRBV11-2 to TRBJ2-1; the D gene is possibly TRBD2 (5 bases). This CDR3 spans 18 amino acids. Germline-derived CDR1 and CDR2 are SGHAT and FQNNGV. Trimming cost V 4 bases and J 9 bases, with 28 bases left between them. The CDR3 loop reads CASSSGGRHRRKDTEQFF. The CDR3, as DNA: TGTGCCAGCAGCTCAGGAGGTCGACACCGACGGAAGGATACTGAGCAGTTCTTC.

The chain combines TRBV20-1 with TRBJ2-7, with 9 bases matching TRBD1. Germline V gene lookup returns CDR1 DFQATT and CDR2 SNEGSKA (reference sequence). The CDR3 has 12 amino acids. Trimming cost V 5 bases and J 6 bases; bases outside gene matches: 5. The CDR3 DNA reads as TGCAGTGCTCCACAGGGGGCGCGCGAGCAGTACTTC. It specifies CSAPQGAREQYF.

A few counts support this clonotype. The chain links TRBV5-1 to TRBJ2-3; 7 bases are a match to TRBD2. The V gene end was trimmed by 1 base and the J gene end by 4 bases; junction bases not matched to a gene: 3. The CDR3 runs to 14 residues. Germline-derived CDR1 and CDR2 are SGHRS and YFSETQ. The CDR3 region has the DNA TGCGCCAGCAGCTTGCAACGGGGGGCAGATACGCAGTATTTT. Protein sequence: CASSLQRGADTQYF.

The CDR3: CASSPTGKDSPLHF. CDR3 nucleotides: TGTGCCAGCTCCCCGACAGGGAAAGACTCACCCCTCCACTTT. The chain couples TRBV18 to TRBJ1-6; 7 bases fit TRBD1. Germline CDR1 is KGHSH and CDR2 is LQKENI. The V segment lost 6 bases and the J segment 10 bases; nucleotides outside the gene matches: 9. The CDR3 contains 14 residues.

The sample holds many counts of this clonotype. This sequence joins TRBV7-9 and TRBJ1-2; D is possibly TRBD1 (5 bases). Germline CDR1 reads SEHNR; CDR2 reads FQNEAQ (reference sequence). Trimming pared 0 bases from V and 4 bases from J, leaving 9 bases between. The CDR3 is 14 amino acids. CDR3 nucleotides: TGTGCCAGCAGCTTAGCCGAGGGGAGCTATGGCTACACCTTC. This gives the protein CASSLAEGSYGYTF.

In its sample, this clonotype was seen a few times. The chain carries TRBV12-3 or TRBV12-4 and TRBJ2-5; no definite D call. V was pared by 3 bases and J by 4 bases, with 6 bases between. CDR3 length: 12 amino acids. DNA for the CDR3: TGTGCCAGCAGTTTTCTAGTAGAGACCCAGTACTTC. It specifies CASSFLVETQYF.

For the CDR3, the DNA is TGTGCCAGCAGCTACCGGGACGGTGGAAACACCATATATTTT. Its protein is CASSYRDGGNTIYF. V usage is TRBV5-6 and J usage is TRBJ1-3; D possibly corresponds to TRBD1 (5 bases). V lost 3 bases and J lost 3, with 10 bases in between. The length of the CDR3 is 14 residues. Germline CDR1 SGHDT, CDR2 YYEEEE. The complete variable domain, with remaining parts taken from reference TRBV5-6 and TRBJ1-3, reads DAGVTQSPTHLIKTRGQQVTLRCSPKSGHDTVSWYQQALGQGPQFIFQYYEEEERQRGNFPDRFSGHQFPNYSSELNVNALLLGDSALYLCASSYRDGGNTIYFGEGSWLTVV.

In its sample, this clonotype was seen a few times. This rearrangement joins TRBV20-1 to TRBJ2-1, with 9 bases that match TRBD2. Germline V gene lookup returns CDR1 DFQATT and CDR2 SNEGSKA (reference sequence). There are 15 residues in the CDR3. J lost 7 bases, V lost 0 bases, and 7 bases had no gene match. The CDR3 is CSARDRLAGSNEQFF. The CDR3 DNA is TGCAGTGCTAGAGATCGCCTAGCGGGAAGTAATGAGCAGTTCTTC.

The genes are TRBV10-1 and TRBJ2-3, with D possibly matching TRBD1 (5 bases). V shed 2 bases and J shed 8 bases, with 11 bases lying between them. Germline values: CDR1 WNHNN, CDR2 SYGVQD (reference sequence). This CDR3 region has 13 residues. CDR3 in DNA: TGCGCCAGCAGTGAGGTTTTGCAGGGTACGCAGTATTTT. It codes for CASSEVLQGTQYF.

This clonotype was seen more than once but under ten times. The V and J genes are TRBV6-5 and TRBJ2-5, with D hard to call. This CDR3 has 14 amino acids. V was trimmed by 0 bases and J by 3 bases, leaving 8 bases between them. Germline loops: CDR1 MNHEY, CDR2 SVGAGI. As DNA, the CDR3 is TGTGCCAGCAGTTACTCTGCAGGAGAAGAGACCCAGTACTTC. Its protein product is CASSYSAGEETQYF.

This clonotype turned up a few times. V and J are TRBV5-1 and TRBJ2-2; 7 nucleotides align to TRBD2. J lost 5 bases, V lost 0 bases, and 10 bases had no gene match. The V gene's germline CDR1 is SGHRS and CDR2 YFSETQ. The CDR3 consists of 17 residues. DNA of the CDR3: TGCGCCAGCAGCTTGGATGTCGGGGGGTTGTTGACCGGGGAGCTGTTTTTT. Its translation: CASSLDVGGLLTGELFF.

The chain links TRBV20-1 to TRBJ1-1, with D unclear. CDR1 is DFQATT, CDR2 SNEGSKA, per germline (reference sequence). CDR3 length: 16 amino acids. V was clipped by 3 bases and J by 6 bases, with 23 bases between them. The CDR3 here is CSARPQGSEVRAEAFF. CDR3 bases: TGCAGTGCTAGGCCACAAGGGTCTGAGGTGCGGGCTGAAGCTTTCTTT.

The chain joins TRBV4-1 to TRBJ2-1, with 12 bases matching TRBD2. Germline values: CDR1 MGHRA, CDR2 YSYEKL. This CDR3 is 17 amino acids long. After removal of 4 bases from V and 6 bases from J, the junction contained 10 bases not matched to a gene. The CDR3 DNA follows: TGCGCCAGCAGCCCCTTACCTCTAGCGGGGGGGCGCAATGAGCAGTTCTTC. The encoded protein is CASSPLPLAGGRNEQFF.